This TCR beta chain was sequenced during a study of T cells in Graves' hyperthyroidism and ophthalmopathy. This clonotype was recorded at least ten times. The antigen is not known. Overall study findings and caveats: Separation of ophthalmopathy from stable hyperthyroidism was achieved by a 13 V-J model.

The study left out patients who had uncontrolled infection, other autoimmune disease, pregnancy or lactation. Researchers amplified the TCR beta CDR3 regions from RNA transcripts. A set of HTBI primers served as the primers for a first-round RT-PCR of the TCR CDR3. TCRdb re-called the multiplex PCR reads through MiXCR, storing one row per CDR3 protein. The table lists 500,000 to 600,000 distinct CDR3 sequences, 46% of them singletons. The J segment lost 3 bases and the V segment lost 6 bases, leaving 7 bases of the junction unmatched. This CDR3 has 15 residues. This receptor was taken from an adult woman with Graves' disease, either hyperthyroidism or ophthalmopathy (not recorded which). The chain joins TRBV12-3 or TRBV12-4 to TRBJ1-5; 8 nucleotides line up with TRBD1. Sequencing was performed on peripheral blood or thyroid tissue (not recorded which). The CDR3 region is CASSPMDRANQPQHF. The CDR3 bases are TGTGCCAGCAGCCCGATGGACAGGGCCAATCAGCCCCAGCATTTT.